This TCR beta chain was captured in a study of cytomegalovirus exposure and HLA in healthy donors. Notes on this clone: In the same sample, other DNA sequences code for this CDR3.

The PCR was carried out with 60 Vbeta primers and 13 Jbeta primers. Some clones are missing from TCRdb's copy, which holds only in-frame ones; the method was immunoSEQ multiplex PCR. The table shows around 100,000 clones, with under 85% occurring only once. The specimen was PBMCs. The source of this sequence is a man under 40 in good health and CMV-seropositive.

CDR3 region: CASSQERTGVTDTQYF. The CDR3 nucleotides are TGCGCCAGCAGCCAAGAGCGGACAGGGGTTACAGATACGCAGTATTTT. The chain recombines TRBV4-1 with TRBJ2-3, with TRBD1 matching 9 bases. The CDR3 runs 16 residues. The trim removed 0 bases at V and 3 bases at J, leaving 4 bases unmatched. CDR1 and CDR2 from the germline V gene are MGHRA and YSYEKL.